Each of the 10 T cell receptor beta chains below was sequenced from the same sample in a study of blood T cell repertoires in COVID-19. The repertoire was sequenced with immunoSEQ multiplex PCR; TCRdb's copy has only in-frame clones and lacks some. The table shows some 150,000 clones, with around 86% occurring only once. The sample consisted of peripheral blood. Every receptor here comes from a man aged 50 to 60 with active COVID-19.

The V and J genes are TRBV19 and TRBJ2-2; perhaps TRBD2 as D (6 bases). The germline V and J ends were trimmed by 7 bases and 6 bases, with 9 bases remaining between them. The CDR3 consists of 12 residues. The germline V gene has CDR1 LNHDA and CDR2 SQIVND (reference sequence). Here the CDR3 reads CASIRDSGELFF. CDR3 nucleotides: TGTGCCAGTATCAGGGACTCCGGGGAGCTGTTTTTT.

This chain connects TRBV7-2 to TRBJ2-4; the match to TRBD1 covers 8 bases. V dropped 5 bases and J dropped 0; count of bases not matched to a gene: 12. Germline assignment: CDR1 SGHTA and CDR2 FQGNSA. This CDR3 region has 18 residues. The CDR3 spells CASSDPFQGALAKNIQYF. The CDR3 DNA is TGTGCCAGCAGCGATCCATTCCAGGGGGCTCTAGCCAAAAACATTCAGTACTTC.

J is TRBJ2-1 and V is TRBV18, with 7 bases that match TRBD2. Germline V lookup: CDR1 KGHSH, CDR2 LQKENI. The length of the CDR3 is 17 residues. The V segment lost 0 bases and the J segment 1 base; nucleotides outside the gene matches: 6. This CDR3 reads CASSPPGSGASYNEQFF. The CDR3 nucleotides read TGTGCCAGCTCACCACCGGGCAGCGGGGCATCCTACAATGAGCAGTTCTTC.

This sequence joins TRBV6-1 and TRBJ1-2, with D uncertain. V gave up 1 base and J gave up 12 bases, with 15 bases separating them. Germline CDR1 reads MNHNS; CDR2 reads SASEGT. CDR3 size: 13 residues. CDR3 sequence (DNA): TGTGCCAGCAGTGAAGGCAGGCAGGAAGTCCACACCTTC. This translates into CASSEGRQEVHTF.

The rearrangement joins TRBV5-1 to TRBJ1-6; 9 nucleotides line up with TRBD1. Germline CDR1 is SGHRS and CDR2 is YFSETQ. V trimming: 5 bases; J trimming: 7 bases; junction bases outside the gene matches: 7. The length of the CDR3 is 15 residues. CDR3 nucleotide sequence: TGCGCCAGCAGTAGGGACAGGGAGAGAAATTCACCCCTCCACTTT. As protein: CASSRDRERNSPLHF.

CDR3 residues: CASSVLGTDTQYF. CDR3 DNA sequence: TGTGCCAGCAGCGTTCTAGGCACAGATACGCAGTATTTT. V is TRBV9 and J is TRBJ2-3; D is undetermined. Germline loops: CDR1 SGDLS, CDR2 YYNGEE. The CDR3 consists of 13 residues. Trimming shortened V by 2 bases and J by 1 base, and 5 bases separated the two germline ends.

This clone has just a few counts. The chain is built from TRBV4-2 and TRBJ1-2; 7 bases are a match to TRBD1. Germline V CDR1 and CDR2: LGHNA, YNFKEQ. The V gene end was trimmed by 1 base and the J gene end by 8 bases; junction bases not matched to a gene: 10. This CDR3 is 15 amino acids long. The CDR3 bases are TGTGCCAGCAGCCAAGCAGACAGGGCCCTAGGCGGCTACACCTTC. Encoded protein: CASSQADRALGGYTF.

The chain is built from TRBV30 and TRBJ2-2; D gene unclear. Germline loops: CDR1 GTSNPN, CDR2 SVGIG (reference sequence). Trimming left V 2 bases short and J 1 base short, with 23 bases between. CDR3 size: 19 residues. CDR3 in amino acids: CAWSFISGPAAGNTGELFF. CDR3 sequence (DNA): TGTGCCTGGAGTTTCATCTCCGGCCCGGCGGCCGGGAACACCGGGGAGCTGTTTTTT.

The CDR3 DNA sequence: TGTGCCATCAGCCACCAAACAAATAACTATGGCTACACCTTC. It yields the protein CAISHQTNNYGYTF. The V and J genes are TRBV10-3 and TRBJ1-2; D is undetermined. The CDR3 is made up of 14 amino acids. Trimming took 6 bases from V and 1 from J, leaving 12 bases between them. The germline V gene encodes CDR1 ENHRY and CDR2 SYGVKD.

The genes are TRBV6-5 and TRBJ2-1; 7 bases align to TRBD1. CDR1 MNHEY and CDR2 SVGAGI come from the germline V gene. This CDR3 contains 14 residues. V lost 3 bases, J lost 5 bases, and 4 bases stayed unmatched. CDR3 nucleotide sequence: TGTGCCAGCAGTTATAGGACAGGAAACAATGAGCAGTTCTTC. This encodes CASSYRTGNNEQFF.